These 27 T cell receptor beta chains originate from one sample sequenced in a study of cytotoxic CD8 clonotypes in ibrutinib-treated CLL. Profiled with immunoSEQ multiplex PCR; TCRdb holds only in-frame clones, not every one. The data hold about 310,000 clones, with 80% observed a single time. This material consisted of PBMCs, taken before ibrutinib treatment. Receptors originate from a human donor with chronic lymphocytic leukemia.

V is TRBV10-3 and J is TRBJ2-3, with D possibly matching TRBD2 (5 bases). Germline V CDR1 and CDR2: ENHRY, SYGVKD. This CDR3 spans 13 amino acids. Trimming removed 3 bases from V and 5 bases from J, with 9 bases in between. CDR3: CAISDSRGDTQYF. In DNA, the CDR3 is TGTGCCATCAGTGATTCCCGGGGAGATACGCAGTATTTT.

This clone has more than one count but fewer than ten. This rearrangement joins TRBV16 to TRBJ1-2, with D uncertain. CDR3 length: 12 amino acids. Germline CDR1 is KGHSY and CDR2 is FQNENV. V was shortened by 1 base and J by 8 bases, with 8 bases between the two germline ends. The CDR3 DNA reads as TGTGCCAGCAGCCAATTACATGGAGGCTACACCTTC. Protein: CASSQLHGGYTF.

The chain recombines TRBV7-9 with TRBJ2-2; unclear D gene. Deletions cut 1 base from V and 7 bases from J, with 10 bases between. The length of the CDR3 is 14 residues. Germline CDR1 SEHNR, CDR2 FQNEAQ (reference sequence). CDR3 residues: CASSLGGMIGELFF. The CDR3 region has the DNA TGTGCCAGCAGCTTAGGGGGTATGATCGGGGAGCTGTTTTTT. The full variable domain, rest sourced from reference TRBV7-9 and TRBJ2-2, is DTGVSQNPRHKITKRGQNVTFRCDPISEHNRLYWYRQTLGQGPEFLTYFQNEAQLEKSRLLSDRFSAERPKGSFSTLEIQRTEQGDSAMYLCASSLGGMIGELFFGEGSRLTVL.

The rearrangement joins TRBV5-1 to TRBJ2-7, with D unresolved. This CDR3 comprises 13 residues. V was clipped by 0 bases and J by 4 bases, with 8 bases between them. CDR1 and CDR2 from the germline V gene are SGHRS and YFSETQ. CDR3 sequence reads: CASSLGRPYEQYF. DNA of the CDR3: TGCGCCAGCAGCTTGGGGAGACCGTACGAGCAGTACTTC.

The chain links TRBV4-3 to TRBJ2-2; D may be TRBD2 (6 bases). V lost 0 bases and J lost 1, with 12 bases in between. The CDR3 is 17 amino acids. CDR1 LGHNA and CDR2 YSLEER come from the germline V gene. The CDR3: CASSQDLGSGNTGELFF. In DNA form, the CDR3 reads TGCGCCAGCAGCCAAGATCTTGGTAGCGGGAACACCGGGGAGCTGTTTTTT.

The sample holds a few counts of this clone. The gene calls are TRBV27 and TRBJ1-5; TRBD1 agrees at 7 bases. CDR3 length equals 14 residues. With V trimmed by 5 bases and J by 7 bases, 8 bases remained unmatched. Per the germline V gene, CDR1 is MNHEY and CDR2 is SMNVEV (reference sequence). The CDR3 bases are TGTGCCAGCAGTCTCCGACAGGGCGGCCAGCCCCAGCATTTT. It codes for CASSLRQGGQPQHF.

This clone was picked up a small number of times. This rearrangement joins TRBV18 to TRBJ2-1; no clear D. CDR3 size: 15 residues. V dropped 5 bases and J dropped 4 bases, with 15 bases sitting between them. Germline values: CDR1 KGHSH, CDR2 LQKENI. CDR3 DNA: TGTGCCAGCTCATCAGGCCCAGGTAATTACAATGAGCAGTTCTTC. Protein: CASSSGPGNYNEQFF.

The chain carries TRBV7-2 and TRBJ2-7; D is unresolved. Germline lookup yields CDR1 SGHTA and CDR2 FQGNSA. V dropped 2 bases and J dropped 0 bases, with 17 bases sitting between them. The CDR3 contains 17 residues. In DNA, the CDR3 is TGTGCCAGCAGCTTATCGCGCGTTGACCCCCTCTCCTACGAGCAGTACTTC. Translating it yields CASSLSRVDPLSYEQYF.

V usage is TRBV28 and J usage is TRBJ1-5; possibly TRBD1 for D (5 bases). V was cut by 6 bases and J by 2 bases, with 17 bases left in between. The germline gives CDR1 MDHEN, CDR2 SYDVKM. The CDR3 loop spans 16 amino acids. In DNA form, the CDR3 reads TGTGCCAGCAGACCTCCGGGAGGGGTAGGCAATCAGCCCCAGCATTTT. This codes for CASRPPGGVGNQPQHF.

This clone was seen a single time. The CDR3 reads CSAVRWTSYNEQFF. In DNA form, the CDR3 reads TGCAGCGCAGTGCGATGGACGTCCTACAATGAGCAGTTCTTC. The V and J genes are TRBV29-1 and TRBJ2-1; D is unresolved. Looked up from germline, CDR1 is SQVTM and CDR2 is ANQGSEA. This CDR3 spans 14 amino acids. Trimming shortened V by 7 bases and J by 1 base, and 14 bases separated the two germline ends.

This clone occurred many times. V gene TRBV6-1 combines with J gene TRBJ1-1; D gene uncertain. The ends were cut back, 0 bases at V and 12 bases at J, with 5 bases in the middle. Per germline, CDR1 MNHNS and CDR2 SASEGT. The CDR3 totals 10 residues. This CDR3 reads CASSEASPFF. In DNA form, the CDR3 reads TGTGCCAGCAGTGAAGCGTCACCTTTCTTT.

The chain combines TRBV19 with TRBJ1-2; D unresolved. The CDR3 runs to 15 residues. V was pared by 7 bases and J by 5 bases, with 20 bases between. Germline CDR1 LNHDA, CDR2 SQIVND (reference sequence). CDR3 region: CASTVRKASWYGYTF. CDR3 nucleotides: TGTGCCAGTACTGTCAGGAAGGCTTCGTGGTATGGCTACACCTTC.

The chain links TRBV5-1 to TRBJ1-2; D is perhaps TRBD1 (5 bases). Per germline, CDR1 SGHRS and CDR2 YFSETQ. This CDR3 comprises 16 residues. Deletions cut 1 base from V and 6 bases from J, with 19 bases between. The CDR3 DNA is TGCGCCAGCAGCTTGTCCCCTGCAGGGTTAGCCGATGGCTACACCTTC. Amino acid sequence: CASSLSPAGLADGYTF.

V gene TRBV6-5 combines with J gene TRBJ2-6; D is ambiguous. The CDR3 extends over 13 amino acids. Germline CDR1 reads MNHEY; CDR2 reads SVGAGI. Trimming took 6 bases from V and 2 from J, leaving 5 bases between them. This CDR3 is CASRTAGANVLTF. Written as DNA, the CDR3 is TGTGCCAGCAGAACAGCTGGGGCCAACGTCCTGACTTTC.

This clone has only one observation. This rearrangement joins TRBV7-2 to TRBJ2-5, with a possible D match to TRBD1 (6 bases). From germline, CDR1 is SGHTA and CDR2 FQGNSA. The V end lost 5 bases, the J end lost 3 bases, and 10 bases lay between the germline ends. The CDR3 has 13 residues. The CDR3 bases are TGTGCCAGCAGCAGATACAGGGAAGAGACCCAGTACTTC. This gives the protein CASSRYREETQYF.

This chain uses TRBV5-4 with TRBJ2-5, with 10 bases that match TRBD2. Germline CDR1 is SGHNT and CDR2 is YYREEE (reference sequence). The J segment lost 0 bases and the V segment lost 4 bases, leaving 6 bases of the junction unmatched. The CDR3 spans 16 residues. The CDR3 loop is CASSQTSGHYQETQYF. The DNA for the CDR3 is TGTGCCAGCAGCCAGACTAGCGGGCATTACCAAGAGACCCAGTACTTC.

For the CDR3, the DNA is TGCAGCGTTTCCCGGGACAATGAGCAGTTCTTC. Translated: CSVSRDNEQFF. The rearrangement uses TRBV29-1 and TRBJ2-1; no definite D call. Trimming took off 5 bases at V and 5 bases at J, with 7 bases between the two ends. CDR3 length: 11 amino acids. In germline, CDR1 is SQVTM, CDR2 ANQGSEA.

The V gene is TRBV30, the J gene TRBJ1-3; possible D gene TRBD1, 5 bases. Trimming stripped 5 bases from V and 3 bases from J, with 11 bases between. Germline V gene sequence: CDR1 GTSNPN, CDR2 SVGIG (reference sequence). This CDR3 region has 13 residues. The CDR3 loop is CAWEGALGNTIYF. The CDR3 DNA reads TGTGCCTGGGAAGGGGCGCTTGGAAACACCATATATTTT.

The V and J genes are TRBV5-1 and TRBJ1-5; the match to TRBD1 covers 8 bases. V shed 4 bases and J 4 bases; nucleotides not matched to a gene: 7. The CDR3 covers 15 residues. CDR1 is SGHRS and CDR2 is YFSETQ in the germline V gene. This chain's CDR3 is CASSRAGGVNQPQHF. The CDR3 region has the DNA TGCGCCAGCAGCAGAGCAGGGGGCGTGAATCAGCCCCAGCATTTT.

The genes are TRBV9 and TRBJ2-1; TRBD2 agrees at 8 bases. The V segment lost 2 bases and the J segment 3 bases; nucleotides outside the gene matches: 1. The CDR3 loop spans 14 amino acids. Germline assignment: CDR1 SGDLS and CDR2 YYNGEE. The CDR3 region has the DNA TGTGCCAGCAGCGTCGGGACTAGCTACAATGAGCAGTTCTTC. Residues: CASSVGTSYNEQFF.

V gene TRBV27 combines with J gene TRBJ2-1; 8 bases line up with TRBD2. After removal of 4 bases from V and 4 bases from J, the junction contained 9 bases not matched to a gene. The CDR3 consists of 16 residues. Germline V gene data show CDR1 as MNHEY and CDR2 as SMNVEV (reference sequence). The CDR3 sequence: CASSSPEREFYNEQFF. The CDR3 coding sequence is TGTGCCAGCAGTTCCCCCGAGCGGGAGTTTTACAATGAGCAGTTCTTC.

The V and J genes are TRBV7-6 and TRBJ1-3; D is ambiguous. This CDR3 comprises 13 residues. V lost 4 bases, J lost 0 bases, and 4 bases lay in between. The germline CDR1 and CDR2 sequences are SGHVS and FNYEAQ. DNA of the CDR3: TGTGCCAGCAGCTCAGCCTCTGGAAACACCATATATTTT. Translating it yields CASSSASGNTIYF.

The V call is TRBV11-2, the J call TRBJ1-3; 8 bases map to TRBD1. After removal of 5 bases from V and 4 bases from J, the junction contained 4 bases not matched to a gene. The CDR3 is made up of 14 amino acids. Germline V gene sequence: CDR1 SGHAT, CDR2 FQNNGV. CDR3 protein: CASSQTGVGNTIYF. The DNA for the CDR3 is TGTGCCAGCAGCCAGACAGGGGTCGGAAACACCATATATTTT.

As for this clone: In the same sample, other DNA sequences code for this CDR3. J is TRBJ2-1 and V is TRBV19, with 7 bases that match TRBD2. V lost 5 bases and J lost 6; bases outside the gene matches: 10. The germline gives CDR1 LNHDA, CDR2 SQIVND (reference sequence). This CDR3 contains 15 residues. CDR3 region: CASSVLAGGFNEQFF. Written as DNA, the CDR3 is TGTGCCAGTAGTGTCTTAGCGGGTGGCTTCAATGAGCAGTTCTTC.

The J gene is TRBJ2-7, the V gene TRBV9; D may be TRBD1 (6 bases). V lost 4 bases and J 6 bases, leaving 20 bases between the germline ends. The CDR3 sequence is 15 residues long. Germline CDR1 is SGDLS and CDR2 is YYNGEE. CDR3 bases: TGTGCCAGCAGCCTTCTAGGGGGTATTGGAGGCGAGCAGTACTTC. It codes for CASSLLGGIGGEQYF.

The chain recombines TRBV5-1 with TRBJ2-1; D might be TRBD1 or TRBD2, each matching 5 bases. V shed 4 bases and J shed 7 bases, with 21 bases lying between them. The CDR3 is made up of 16 amino acids. The germline V gene has CDR1 SGHRS and CDR2 YFSETQ. This chain's CDR3 is CASSREGTNFLNEQFF. Here the CDR3 DNA reads TGCGCCAGCAGCCGAGAAGGGACCAACTTCTTGAATGAGCAGTTCTTC.

This clone was picked up one time. This chain links TRBV5-4 with TRBJ2-5; 11 positions match TRBD1. Per the germline V gene, CDR1 is SGHNT and CDR2 is YYREEE (reference sequence). J lost 1 base, V lost 0 bases, and 2 bases had no gene match. The CDR3 runs 16 residues. CDR3 coding DNA: TGTGCCAGCAGCTTGGGGGGGACAGGGGGCCAAGAGACCCAGTACTTC. Its protein product is CASSLGGTGGQETQYF. The full variable domain, completed using reference TRBV5-4 and TRBJ2-5, is ETGVTQSPTHLIKTRGQQVTLRCSSQSGHNTVSWYQQALGQGPQFIFQYYREEENGRGNFPPRFSGLQFPNYSSELNVNALELDDSALYLCASSLGGTGGQETQYFGPGTRLLVL.